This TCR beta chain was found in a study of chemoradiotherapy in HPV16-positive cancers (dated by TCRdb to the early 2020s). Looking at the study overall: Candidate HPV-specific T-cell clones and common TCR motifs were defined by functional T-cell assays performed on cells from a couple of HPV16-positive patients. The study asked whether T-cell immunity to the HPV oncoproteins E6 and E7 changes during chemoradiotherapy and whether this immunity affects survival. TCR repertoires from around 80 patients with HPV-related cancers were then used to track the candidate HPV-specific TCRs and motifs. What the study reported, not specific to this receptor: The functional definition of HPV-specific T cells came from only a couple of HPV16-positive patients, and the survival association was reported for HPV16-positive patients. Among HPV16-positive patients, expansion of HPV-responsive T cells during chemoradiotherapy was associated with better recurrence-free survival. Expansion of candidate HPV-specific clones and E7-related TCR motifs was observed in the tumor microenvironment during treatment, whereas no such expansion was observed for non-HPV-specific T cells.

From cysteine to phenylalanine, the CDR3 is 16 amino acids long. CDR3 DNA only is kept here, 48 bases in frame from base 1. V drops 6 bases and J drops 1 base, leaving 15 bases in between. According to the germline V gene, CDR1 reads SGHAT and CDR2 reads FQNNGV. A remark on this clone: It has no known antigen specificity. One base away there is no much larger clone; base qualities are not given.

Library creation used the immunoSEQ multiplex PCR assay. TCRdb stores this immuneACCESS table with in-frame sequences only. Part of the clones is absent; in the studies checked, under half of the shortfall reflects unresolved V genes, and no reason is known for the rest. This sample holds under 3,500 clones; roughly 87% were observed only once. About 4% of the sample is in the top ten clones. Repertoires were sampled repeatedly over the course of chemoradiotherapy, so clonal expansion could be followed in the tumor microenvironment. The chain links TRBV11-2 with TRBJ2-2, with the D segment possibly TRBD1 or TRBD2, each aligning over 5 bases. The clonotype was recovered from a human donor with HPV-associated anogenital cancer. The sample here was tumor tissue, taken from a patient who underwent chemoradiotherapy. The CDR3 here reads CASSSPGGGNTGELFF. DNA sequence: TGTGCCAGCAGTTCCCCAGGTGGGGGGAACACCGGGGAGCTGTTTTTT.